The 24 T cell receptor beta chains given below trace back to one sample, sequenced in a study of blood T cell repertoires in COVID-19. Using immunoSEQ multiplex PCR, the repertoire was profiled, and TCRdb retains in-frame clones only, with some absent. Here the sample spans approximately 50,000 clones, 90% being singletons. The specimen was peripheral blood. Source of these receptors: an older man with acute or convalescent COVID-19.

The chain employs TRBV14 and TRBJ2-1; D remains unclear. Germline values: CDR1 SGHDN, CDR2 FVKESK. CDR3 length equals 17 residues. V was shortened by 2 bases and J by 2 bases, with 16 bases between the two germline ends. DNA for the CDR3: TGTGCCAGCAGCCAACGGCCCCGAGGAGATACCTACAATGAGCAGTTCTTC. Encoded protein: CASSQRPRGDTYNEQFF.

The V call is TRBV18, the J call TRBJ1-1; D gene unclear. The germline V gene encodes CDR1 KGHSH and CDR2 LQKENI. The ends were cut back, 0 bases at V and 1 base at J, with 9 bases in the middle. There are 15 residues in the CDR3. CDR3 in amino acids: CASSPPPAGNTEAFF. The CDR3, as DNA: TGTGCCAGCTCACCACCCCCAGCGGGGAACACTGAAGCTTTCTTT.

The CDR3 DNA follows: TGTGCCAGCAGCTTAGGGTGGGCGGAGACCCAGTACTTC. It specifies CASSLGWAETQYF. The chain employs TRBV11-2 and TRBJ2-5; D not certain. Trimming left V 1 base short and J 5 bases short, with 8 bases between. This CDR3 is built from 13 residues. The germline V gene has CDR1 SGHAT and CDR2 FQNNGV.

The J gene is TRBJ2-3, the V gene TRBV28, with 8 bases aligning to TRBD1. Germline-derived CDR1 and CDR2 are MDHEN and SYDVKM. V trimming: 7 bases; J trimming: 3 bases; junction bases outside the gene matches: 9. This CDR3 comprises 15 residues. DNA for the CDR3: TGTGCCAGCAATGGCCTGGACAGGGCTACAGATACGCAGTATTTT. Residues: CASNGLDRATDTQYF.

CDR3 protein: CASSNRQGGGERTYEQYF. CDR3 DNA sequence: TGTGCCAGCAGTAACCGACAGGGTGGCGGGGAACGGACCTACGAGCAGTACTTC. This sequence joins TRBV6-9 and TRBJ2-7; D perhaps matches TRBD1 (7 bases). CDR3 length: 18 amino acids. Between the trimmed V and J ends, which lost 5 bases and 2 bases, there was a span of 25 bases. From germline, CDR1 is MNHGY and CDR2 SVAAGI.

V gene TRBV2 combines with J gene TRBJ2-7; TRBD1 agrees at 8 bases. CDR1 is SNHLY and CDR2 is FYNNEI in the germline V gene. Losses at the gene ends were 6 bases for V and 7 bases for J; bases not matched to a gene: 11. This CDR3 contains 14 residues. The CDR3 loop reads CASSSGQGRREQYF. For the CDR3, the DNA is TGTGCCAGCAGCTCCGGACAGGGCAGGAGGGAGCAGTACTTC.

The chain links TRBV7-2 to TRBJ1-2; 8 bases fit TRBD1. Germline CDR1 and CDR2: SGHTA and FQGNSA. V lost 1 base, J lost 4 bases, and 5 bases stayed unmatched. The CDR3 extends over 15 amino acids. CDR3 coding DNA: TGTGCCAGCAGCTTAGGTGGTACAGGGGGCTATGGCTACACCTTC. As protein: CASSLGGTGGYGYTF.

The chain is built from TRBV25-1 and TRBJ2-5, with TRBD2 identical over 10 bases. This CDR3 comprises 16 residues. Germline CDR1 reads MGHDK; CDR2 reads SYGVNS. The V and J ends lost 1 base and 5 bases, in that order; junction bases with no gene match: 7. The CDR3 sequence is CASSELLSGGWETQYF. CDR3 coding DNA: TGTGCCAGCAGTGAATTGCTTAGCGGGGGGTGGGAGACCCAGTACTTC. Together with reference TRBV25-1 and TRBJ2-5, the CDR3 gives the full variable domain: EADIYQTPRYLVIGTGKKITLECSQTMGHDKMYWYQQDPGMELHLIHYSYGVNSTEKGDLSSESTVSRIRTEHFPLTLESARPSHTSQYLCASSELLSGGWETQYFGPGTRLLVL.

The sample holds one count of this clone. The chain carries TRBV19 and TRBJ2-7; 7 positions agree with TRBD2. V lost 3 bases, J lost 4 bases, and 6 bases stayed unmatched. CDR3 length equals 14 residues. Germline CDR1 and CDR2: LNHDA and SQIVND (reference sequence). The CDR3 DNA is TGTGCCAGTAGTATTAGAGCGGGGAAGTACGAGCAGTACTTC. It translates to CASSIRAGKYEQYF.

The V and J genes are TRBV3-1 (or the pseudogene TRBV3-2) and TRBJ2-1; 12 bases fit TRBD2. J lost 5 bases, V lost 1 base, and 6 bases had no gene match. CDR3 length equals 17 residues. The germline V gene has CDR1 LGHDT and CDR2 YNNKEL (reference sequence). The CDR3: CASSQVRLAGAHNEQFF. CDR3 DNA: TGTGCCAGCAGCCAAGTTCGACTAGCGGGGGCCCACAATGAGCAGTTCTTC.

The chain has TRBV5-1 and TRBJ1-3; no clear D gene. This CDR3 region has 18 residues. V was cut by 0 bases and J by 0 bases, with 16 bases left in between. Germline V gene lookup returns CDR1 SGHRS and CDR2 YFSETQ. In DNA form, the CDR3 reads TGCGCCAGCAGCTTGGCACCCACATCGACATCCTCTGGAAACACCATATATTTT. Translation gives CASSLAPTSTSSGNTIYF.

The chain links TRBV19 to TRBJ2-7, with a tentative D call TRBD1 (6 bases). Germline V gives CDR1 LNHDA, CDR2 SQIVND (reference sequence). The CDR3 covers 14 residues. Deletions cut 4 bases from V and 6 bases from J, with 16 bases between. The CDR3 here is CASSRGLRAAEQYF. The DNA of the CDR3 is TGTGCCAGTAGTAGGGGGCTGAGGGCGGCCGAGCAGTACTTC.

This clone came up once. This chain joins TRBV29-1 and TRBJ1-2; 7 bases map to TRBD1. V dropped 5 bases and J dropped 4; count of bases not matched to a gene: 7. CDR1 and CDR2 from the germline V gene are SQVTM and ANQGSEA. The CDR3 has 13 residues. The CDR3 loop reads CSVLTGSRYGYTF. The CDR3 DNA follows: TGCAGCGTTCTGACAGGGTCGCGCTATGGCTACACCTTC.

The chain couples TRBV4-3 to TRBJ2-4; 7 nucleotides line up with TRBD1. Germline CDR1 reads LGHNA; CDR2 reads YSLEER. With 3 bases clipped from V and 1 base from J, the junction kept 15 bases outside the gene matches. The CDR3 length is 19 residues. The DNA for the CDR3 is TGCGCCAGCAGCCACCCATCCGACGGGACAGCCAGGGCCAAAAACATTCAGTACTTC. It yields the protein CASSHPSDGTARAKNIQYF.

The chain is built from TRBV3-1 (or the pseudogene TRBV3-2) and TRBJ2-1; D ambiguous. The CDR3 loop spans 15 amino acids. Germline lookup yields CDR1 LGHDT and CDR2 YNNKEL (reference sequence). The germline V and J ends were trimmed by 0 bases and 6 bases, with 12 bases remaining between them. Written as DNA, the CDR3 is TGTGCCAGCAGCCAAGATCGAACAGTAGGCAATGAGCAGTTCTTC. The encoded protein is CASSQDRTVGNEQFF.

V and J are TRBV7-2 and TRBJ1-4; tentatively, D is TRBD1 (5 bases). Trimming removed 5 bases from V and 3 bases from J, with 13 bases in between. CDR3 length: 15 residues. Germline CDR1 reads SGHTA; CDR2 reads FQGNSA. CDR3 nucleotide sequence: TGTGCCAGCAGCCTTCAACAGGCCTCTAATGAAAAACTGTTTTTT. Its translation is CASSLQQASNEKLFF.

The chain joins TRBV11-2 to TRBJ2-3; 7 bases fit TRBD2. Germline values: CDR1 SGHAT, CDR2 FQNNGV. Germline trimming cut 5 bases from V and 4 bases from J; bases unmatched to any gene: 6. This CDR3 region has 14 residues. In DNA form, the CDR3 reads TGTGCCAGCAGCCCTGGGACTATGGCAGATACGCAGTATTTT. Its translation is CASSPGTMADTQYF.

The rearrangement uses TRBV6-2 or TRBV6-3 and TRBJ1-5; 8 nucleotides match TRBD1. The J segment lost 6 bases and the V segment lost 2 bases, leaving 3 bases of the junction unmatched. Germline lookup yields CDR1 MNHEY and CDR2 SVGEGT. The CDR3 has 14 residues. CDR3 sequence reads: CASSYRQGAQPQHF. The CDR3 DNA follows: TGTGCCAGCAGTTACAGGCAGGGGGCTCAGCCCCAGCATTTT.

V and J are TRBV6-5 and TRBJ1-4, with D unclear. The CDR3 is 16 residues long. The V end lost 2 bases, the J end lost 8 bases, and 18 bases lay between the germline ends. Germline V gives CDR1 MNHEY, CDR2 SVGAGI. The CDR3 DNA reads TGTGCCAGCAGTTACAGGCCGGGAGGCGGGCTAGAAAAACTGTTTTTT. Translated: CASSYRPGGGLEKLFF.

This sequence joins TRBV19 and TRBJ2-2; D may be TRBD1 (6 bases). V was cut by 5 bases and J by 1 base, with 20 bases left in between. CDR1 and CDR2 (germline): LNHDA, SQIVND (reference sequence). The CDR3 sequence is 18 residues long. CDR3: CASSFIVLGRGNTGELFF. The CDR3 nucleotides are TGTGCCAGTAGTTTTATAGTCCTTGGCAGGGGGAACACCGGGGAGCTGTTTTTT.

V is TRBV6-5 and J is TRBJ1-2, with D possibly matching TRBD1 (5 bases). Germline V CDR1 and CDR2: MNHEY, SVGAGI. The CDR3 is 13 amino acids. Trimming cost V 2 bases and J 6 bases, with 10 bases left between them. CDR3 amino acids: CASSYTGGNGYTF. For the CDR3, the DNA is TGTGCCAGCAGTTACACGGGGGGGAATGGCTACACCTTC.

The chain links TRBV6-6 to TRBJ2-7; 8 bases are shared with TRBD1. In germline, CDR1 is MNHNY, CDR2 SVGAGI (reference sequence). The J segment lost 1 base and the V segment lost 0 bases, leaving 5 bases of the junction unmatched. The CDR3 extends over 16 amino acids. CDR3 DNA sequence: TGTGCCAGCAGTTACTCGAGGGACAGGCAATCCTACGAGCAGTACTTC. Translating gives CASSYSRDRQSYEQYF.

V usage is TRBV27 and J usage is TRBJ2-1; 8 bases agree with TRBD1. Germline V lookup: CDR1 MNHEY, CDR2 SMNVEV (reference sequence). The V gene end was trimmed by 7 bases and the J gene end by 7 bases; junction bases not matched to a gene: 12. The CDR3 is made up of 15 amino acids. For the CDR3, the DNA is TGTGCCAGCACCCCCTCAGGGGGCAGATCAAATGAGCAGTTCTTC. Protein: CASTPSGGRSNEQFF.

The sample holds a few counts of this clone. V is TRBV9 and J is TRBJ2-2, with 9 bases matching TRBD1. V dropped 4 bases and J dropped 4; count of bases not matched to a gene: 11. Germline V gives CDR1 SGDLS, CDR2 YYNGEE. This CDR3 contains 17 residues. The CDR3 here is CASSPTRTGVGTGELFF. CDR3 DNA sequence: TGTGCCAGCAGCCCTACCCGGACAGGGGTGGGCACCGGGGAGCTGTTTTTT.